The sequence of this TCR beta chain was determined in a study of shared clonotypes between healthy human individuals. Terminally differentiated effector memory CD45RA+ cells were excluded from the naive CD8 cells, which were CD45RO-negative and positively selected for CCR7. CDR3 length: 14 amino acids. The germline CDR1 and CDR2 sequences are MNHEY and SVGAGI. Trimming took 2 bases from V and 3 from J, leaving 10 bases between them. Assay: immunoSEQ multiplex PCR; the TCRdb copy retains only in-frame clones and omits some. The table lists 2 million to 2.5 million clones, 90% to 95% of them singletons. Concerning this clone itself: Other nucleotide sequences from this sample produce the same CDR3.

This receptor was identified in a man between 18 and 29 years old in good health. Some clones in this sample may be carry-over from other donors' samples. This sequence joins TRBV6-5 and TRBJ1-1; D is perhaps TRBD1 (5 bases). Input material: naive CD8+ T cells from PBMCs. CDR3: CASSYRGRDTEAFF. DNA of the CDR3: TGTGCCAGCAGTTACCGGGGACGTGACACTGAAGCTTTCTTT.